This T cell receptor beta chain was documented in a study of vaccination and CD4 T cells after COVID-19. Study information: The stimulating agents, overlapping spike peptides, came from SARS-CoV-2, HCoV-NL63, HCoV-OC43 and HCoV-229E.

Treatment in this sample: approximately 10-day PBMC culture with coronavirus spike peptide pools or control peptides (ViraFEST assay). T cells were expanded with peptide pools, and expanded clonotypes were identified by TCR sequencing. An Oncomine TCR Beta short-read assay was used to sequence the DNA from cultured CD4+ T cells. DNA came from CD4+ T cells after culture. MiXCR, run by TCRdb on the PCR reads, gives a single entry per CDR3 protein. The sample contains around 10,000 distinct CDR3 sequences, 44% of which appear only once. This clonotype has a handful of counts. Its antigen is not known. V shed 5 bases, J shed 4 bases, and the junction held 5 bases outside the gene matches. The CDR3 extends over 15 amino acids. Germline loops: CDR1 SGHNT, CDR2 YENEEA.

The TCR sequence derives from a human donor who had recovered from COVID-19. Sequenced input: CD4+ T cells from blood, cultured in vitro. The chain joins TRBV11-3 to TRBJ2-1; 10 bases align to TRBD2. CDR3 nucleotides: TGTGCCAGCAGCAATAGCGGGGGGCTTTACAATGAGCAGTTCTTC. It encodes CASSNSGGLYNEQFF.